Here is one T cell receptor (beta chain) with its context. Its antigen is currently unknown. PCR amplification relied on 60 Vbeta primers (plus 13 Jbeta primers). Repertoires were generated with immunoSEQ multiplex PCR, while TCRdb's copy carries only in-frame clones and drops some. The sample shows 200,000 to 250,000 clones, approximately 79% of them seen only once. The data are from a study of cytomegalovirus exposure and HLA in healthy donors. Study-wide results and limits: Previous analysis showed most TCR beta V segments were productive about 87% or about 30% of the time. Through in vitro validation, a few CMV-associated chains were shown to be specific for CMV antigens. Of the V segments, some could not be distinguished, including TRBV6-2 and TRBV6-3, and were excluded. Later, an analysis showed that TCR beta chains associated with HLA were more clonally expanded than others that were equally common.

Germline V gene data show CDR1 as SNHLY and CDR2 as FYNNEI. There are 12 residues in the CDR3. Trimming pared 1 base from V and 8 bases from J, leaving 8 bases between. The chain joins TRBV2 to TRBJ1-2; no definite D call. The specimen sequenced was PBMCs. The TCR originated in a man aged 45-65 years in good health and CMV-seronegative. The CDR3 here is CASSEGSIGYTF. Written as DNA, the CDR3 is TGTGCCAGCAGTGAAGGGTCTATCGGCTACACCTTC.